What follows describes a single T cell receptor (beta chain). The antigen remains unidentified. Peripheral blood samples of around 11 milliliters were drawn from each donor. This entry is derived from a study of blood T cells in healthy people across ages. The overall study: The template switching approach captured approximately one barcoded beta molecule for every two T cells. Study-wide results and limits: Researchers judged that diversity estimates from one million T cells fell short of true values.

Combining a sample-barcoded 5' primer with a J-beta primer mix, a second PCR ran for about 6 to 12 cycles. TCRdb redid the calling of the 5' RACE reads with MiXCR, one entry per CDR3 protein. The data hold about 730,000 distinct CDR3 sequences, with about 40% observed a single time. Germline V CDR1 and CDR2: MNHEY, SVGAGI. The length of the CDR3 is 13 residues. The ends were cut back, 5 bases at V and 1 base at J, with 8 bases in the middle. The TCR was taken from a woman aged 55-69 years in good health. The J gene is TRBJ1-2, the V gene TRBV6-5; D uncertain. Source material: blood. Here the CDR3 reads CASSKHRNYGYTF. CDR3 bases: TGTGCCAGCAGTAAACATCGTAACTATGGCTACACCTTC.